These T cell receptor beta chains were read from a single sample in a study of cytomegalovirus exposure and HLA in healthy donors. Clones were read by immunoSEQ multiplex PCR, and TCRdb kept only the in-frame ones, dropping some. The data hold hundreds of thousands of clones, with around four fifths observed a single time. Sequencing was performed on PBMCs. These receptors all stem from a woman in her forties in good health and CMV-seronegative. The CDR3 runs from the conserved cysteine through the conserved F or W. Fields, in order: V gene, D gene, J gene, CDR3 DNA, CDR3 protein. D genes are given only for firm matches.

TRBV9	TRBD1	TRBJ1-3	TGTGCCAGCAGCGCTACCGGGACAGGGGGGAACACCATATATTTT	CASSATGTGGNTIYF
TRBV5-1	NA	TRBJ1-1	TGCGCCAGCAGCTTGGTTTGGGGAGCAGAAGAAGCTTTCTTT	CASSLVWGAEEAFF
TRBV18	TRBD1	TRBJ1-1	TGTGCCAGCTCACCCGGACAGGGGAGAAACACTGAAGCTTTCTTT	CASSPGQGRNTEAFF
TRBV10-2	NA	TRBJ1-2	TGCGCCAGCAGCGACGACAGAAACTATGGCTACACCTTC	CASSDDRNYGYTF
TRBV28	NA	TRBJ2-2	TGTGCCAGCAGTTTACCAGGGAAGGGAACCGGGGAGCTGTTTTTT	CASSLPGKGTGELFF
TRBV5-6	NA	TRBJ1-1	TGTGCCAGCAGCTTAGGGGGAAGGGGTGACACTGAAGCTTTCTTT	CASSLGGRGDTEAFF
TRBV5-1	NA	TRBJ1-1	TGCGCCAGCAGCAATCGGGGGGACACTGAAGCTTTCTTT	CASSNRGDTEAFF
TRBV9	NA	TRBJ2-3	TGTGCCAGCAGCGTTGATCCTCCGGGACTTACCACAGATACGCAGTATTTT	CASSVDPPGLTTDTQYF
TRBV5-4	NA	TRBJ1-2	TGTGCCAGCGGACAGACAAGAGCTAACTATGGCTACACCTTC	CASGQTRANYGYTF
TRBV19	NA	TRBJ1-5	TGTGCCAGTAACCTGGGGCGGCCCAATCAGCCCCAGCATTTT	CASNLGRPNQPQHF
TRBV13	NA	TRBJ2-7	TGTGCCAGCAGCTTAGAGGAGGGCAGGGTGAACGAGCAGTACTTC	CASSLEEGRVNEQYF
TRBV4-3	NA	TRBJ1-2	TGCGCCAGCAGCCAAGGACAGCGTACCTATGGCTACACCTTC	CASSQGQRTYGYTF
TRBV7-7	NA	TRBJ2-3	TGTGCTAGCAGCTTGAAAGTCCGGGACTTCTCCAACACAGATACGCAGTATTTT	CASSLKVRDFSNTDTQYF